The T cell receptor (beta chain) under discussion was sequenced for a study of blood T cells in healthy people across ages. Combining a sample-barcoded 5' primer with a J-beta primer mix, a second PCR ran for roughly 6 to 12 cycles. TCRdb called the 5' RACE reads again in MiXCR, with one record for every CDR3 protein. The sample consists of approximately 780,000 distinct CDR3 sequences, around a quarter of them appearing once. This clonotype has more than one count but fewer than ten. The CDR3 has 14 amino acids. V lost 6 bases and J lost 1, with 10 bases in between. CDR1 and CDR2 from the germline V gene are SGHRS and YFSETQ. The same data also contributed to another study, on T cells of mothers and their children.

This clonotype was sampled from a boy aged 10-17 years in good health. The sample consisted of blood. The chain carries TRBV5-1 and TRBJ1-4; TRBD1 might be the D (5 bases). The CDR3 reads CASTAGGTNEKLFF. The CDR3 bases are TGCGCCAGCACCGCCGGGGGAACTAATGAAAAACTGTTTTTT.